This TCR beta chain was identified in a study of blood T cells in healthy people across ages. The study, taken as a whole, reports: Getting older went along with TCR beta diversity per million T cells dropping roughly linearly. CMV status of donors was unknown, possibly confounding expanded clonotype changes.

CDR3 length equals 15 residues. The J segment lost 6 bases and the V segment lost 5 bases, leaving 8 bases of the junction unmatched. Germline V lookup: CDR1 SGHVS, CDR2 FQNEAQ. This clonotype was counted at least ten times. Its matching antigen is unknown. With a J-beta primer mix and a sample-barcoded 5' primer, a second PCR ran about 7 to 12 cycles. MiXCR, applied by TCRdb to the 5' RACE reads, yields one record per CDR3 protein. The top ten hold about 10% of the sample, which has about 1.6 million distinct CDR3 sequences, about 35% seen once. Input material: blood. This chain joins TRBV7-8 and TRBJ2-1; TRBD1 matches 9 bases. The clonotype was recovered from a woman aged 25 to 39 in good health. CDR3 in DNA: TGTGCCAGCAGCCTTGGGACAGGGCCCGGCAATGAGCAGTTCTTC. This codes for CASSLGTGPGNEQFF.